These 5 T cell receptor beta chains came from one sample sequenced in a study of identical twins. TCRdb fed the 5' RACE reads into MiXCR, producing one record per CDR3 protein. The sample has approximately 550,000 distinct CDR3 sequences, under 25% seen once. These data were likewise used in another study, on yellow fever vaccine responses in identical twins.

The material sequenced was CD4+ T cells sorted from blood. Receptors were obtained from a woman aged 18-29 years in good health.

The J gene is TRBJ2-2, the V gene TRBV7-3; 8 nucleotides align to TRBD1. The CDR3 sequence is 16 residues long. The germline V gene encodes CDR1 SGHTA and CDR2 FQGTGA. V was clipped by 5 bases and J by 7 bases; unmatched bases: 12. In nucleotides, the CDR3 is TGTGCCAGCAGCCCCGAGGGCAGGGGGCAAGGCGGGGAGCTGTTTTTT. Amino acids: CASSPEGRGQGGELFF.

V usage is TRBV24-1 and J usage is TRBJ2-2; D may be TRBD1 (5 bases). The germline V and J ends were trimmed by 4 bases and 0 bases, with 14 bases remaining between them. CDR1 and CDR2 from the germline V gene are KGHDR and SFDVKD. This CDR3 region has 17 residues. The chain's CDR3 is CATSERRVTPNTGELFF. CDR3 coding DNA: TGTGCCACCAGTGAACGCAGGGTTACCCCGAACACCGGGGAGCTGTTTTTT.

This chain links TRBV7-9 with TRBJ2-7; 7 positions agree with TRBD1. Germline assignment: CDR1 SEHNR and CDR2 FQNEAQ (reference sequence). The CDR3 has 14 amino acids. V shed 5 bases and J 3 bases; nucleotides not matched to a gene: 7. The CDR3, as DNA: TGTGCCAGCAGCGGAGGACAGGCTCTCTACGAGCAGTACTTC. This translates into CASSGGQALYEQYF.

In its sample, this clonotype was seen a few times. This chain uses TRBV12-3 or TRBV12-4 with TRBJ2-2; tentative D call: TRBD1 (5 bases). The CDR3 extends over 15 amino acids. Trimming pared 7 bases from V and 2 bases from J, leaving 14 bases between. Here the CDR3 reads CASKIKDKNTGELFF. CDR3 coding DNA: TGTGCCAGCAAAATCAAGGACAAAAACACCGGGGAGCTGTTTTTT.

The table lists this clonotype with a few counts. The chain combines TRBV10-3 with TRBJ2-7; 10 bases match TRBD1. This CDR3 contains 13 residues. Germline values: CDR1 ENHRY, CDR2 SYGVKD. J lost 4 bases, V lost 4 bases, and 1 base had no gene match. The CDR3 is CAISGGQGYEQYV. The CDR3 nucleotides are TGTGCCATCAGTGGGGGACAGGGGTACGAGCAGTACGTC.